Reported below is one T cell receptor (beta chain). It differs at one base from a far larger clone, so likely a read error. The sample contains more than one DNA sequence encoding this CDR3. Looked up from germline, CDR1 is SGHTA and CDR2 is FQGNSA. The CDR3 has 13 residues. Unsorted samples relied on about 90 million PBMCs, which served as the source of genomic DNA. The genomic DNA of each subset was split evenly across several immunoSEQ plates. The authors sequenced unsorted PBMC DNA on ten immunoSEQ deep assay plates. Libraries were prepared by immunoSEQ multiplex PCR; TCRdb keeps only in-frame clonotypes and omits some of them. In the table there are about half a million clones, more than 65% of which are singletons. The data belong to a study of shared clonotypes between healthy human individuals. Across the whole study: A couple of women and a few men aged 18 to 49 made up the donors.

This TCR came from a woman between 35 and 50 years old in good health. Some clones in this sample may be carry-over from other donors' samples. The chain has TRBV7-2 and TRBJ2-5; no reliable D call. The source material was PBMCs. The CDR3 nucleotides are TGTGCCAGCAGCCCGGGCCCCCAAGAGACACAGTACTTC. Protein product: CASSPGPQETQYF.